The clone carrying this T cell receptor (beta chain) was counted between two and nine times. With a much larger clone just one base away, this may be a read error. Within the sample, other DNA sequences also encode this same CDR3. Original processing notes: Clinicopathological groups differed in CDR3, with these differences serving to build a distant-metastasis classifier for papillary thyroid cancer. TCRdb reanalyzed the PCR reads via MiXCR. The V and J calls and clone size come from TCRdb's table, not from the authors' own analysis. The table includes roughly 19,000 clones, over 20% detected once. The data were taken from a study of metastatic and nonmetastatic thyroid tumors. In the study overall: Repertoire comparisons spanned blood and tumor or nodule tissue from malignant and benign thyroid patients.

Patients were all untreated before their thyroid surgery. The sample consisted of tumor tissue. This TCR was sampled from a male donor with papillary thyroid cancer or a benign thyroid nodule (not recorded which). Some clones in this sample may be carry-over from other donors' samples.

CDR3 amino acids: CASSPTGTGPEAFF. CDR3 nucleotide sequence: TGTGCCAGCAGTCCCACCGGGACAGGGCCTGAAGCTTTCTTC. The V and J genes are TRBV28 and TRBJ1-1, with 9 bases identical to TRBD1. Germline CDR1 reads MDHEN; CDR2 reads SYDVKM. This CDR3 has 14 amino acids.